The rows below give T cell receptor beta chains drawn from one sample of a study of cytomegalovirus exposure and HLA in healthy donors. TCRdb's table, derived via immunoSEQ multiplex PCR, lists solely in-frame clones and lacks some. Among about 130,000 clones listed, over 9.5% were seen once. Material: PBMCs. Every receptor here comes from a woman younger than 35 in good health and CMV-seropositive. Each CDR3 is given with its conserved first and last residue. The D gene is left open where the match is weak. Rows give clone size only sometimes, using once, few, many, or a class for an expanded clone.

>TRBV2|TRBJ2-1|TRBD2|few
TGTGCCAGCAGTGGGATTAGGCTAGCGGGCACCTACAATGAGCAGTTCTTC
CASSGIRLAGTYNEQFF
>TRBV11-2|TRBJ2-1|TRBD2|.
TGTGCCAGCAGCTTAGAGACTAGCGCCTACAATGAGCAGTTCTTC
CASSLETSAYNEQFF
>TRBV9|TRBJ2-2|.|once
TGTGCCAGCAGCGTAGCGGGAGAGGACGGGGAGCTGTTTTTT
CASSVAGEDGELFF
>TRBV4-1|TRBJ1-1|.|.
TGCGCCAGCAGCCCTTGGTCCGGGATAAACACTGAAGCTTTCTTT
CASSPWSGINTEAFF
>TRBV11-1|TRBJ2-2|.|.
TGTGCCAGCAGCAAGACTCTCACCGGGGAGCTGTTTTTT
CASSKTLTGELFF
>TRBV30|TRBJ2-1|.|few
TGTGCCTGGAGTCCCCTAGCTAACAATGAGCAGTTCTTC
CAWSPLANNEQFF
>TRBV5-4|TRBJ1-1|TRBD1|.
TGTGCCAGCAGACGCGGACAGGACACTGAAGCTTTCTTT
CASRRGQDTEAFF
>TRBV5-1|TRBJ2-7|TRBD2|.
TGCGCCAGCAGCTTGGGGCTAGCGGGTGTCACTCCCTACGAGCAGTACTTC
CASSLGLAGVTPYEQYF
>TRBV7-2|TRBJ2-1|TRBD1|.
TGTGCCAGCAGCTTATCGGGACAGATTGCCAATGAGCAGTTCTTC
CASSLSGQIANEQFF
>TRBV28|TRBJ1-1|.|.
TGTGCCAGCAGCGAGGTGATCACTGAAGCTTTCTTT
CASSEVITEAFF
>TRBV11-2|TRBJ2-7|TRBD2|few
TGTGCCAGCAGCTTTGGACTAGCGGGCGCTTACGAGCAGTACTTC
CASSFGLAGAYEQYF
>TRBV9|TRBJ1-5|.|few
TGTGCCAGCAGCGTAGGAGGTAACAATCAGCCCCAGCATTTT
CASSVGGNNQPQHF
>TRBV11-2|TRBJ2-5|TRBD1|.
TGTGCCAGCAGACCTAACCCGGGACAGGGAAAGGAGACCCAGTACTTC
CASRPNPGQGKETQYF
>TRBV5-1|TRBJ2-5|TRBD2|few
TGCGCCAGCAGCTTAATTGACAGCGGGGGAGGGACCCAGTACTTC
CASSLIDSGGGTQYF
>TRBV19|TRBJ1-4|.|.
TGTGCCAGTAGTCAAGCGGGGGGCCAGTTAGAAAAACTGTTTTTT
CASSQAGGQLEKLFF
>TRBV6-5|TRBJ1-1|TRBD1|few
TGTGCCAGCAGAACAGGGGGCTCTGAAGCTTTCTTT
CASRTGGSEAFF
>TRBV13|TRBJ2-7|.|.
TGTGCCAGCAGCTTAGCTGGTGCGTACGAGCAGTACTTC
CASSLAGAYEQYF
>TRBV10-1|TRBJ2-1|TRBD2|few
TGCGCCAGCAGTGAAGGGACTAGCGGGAGTAGACAGTTCTTC
CASSEGTSGSRQFF
>TRBV4-1|TRBJ2-1|.|medium-sized
TGCGCCAGCAGCCAAGAAGAGGGTGACAATGAGCAGTTCTTC
CASSQEEGDNEQFF
>TRBV5-8|TRBJ2-3|TRBD2|.
TGTGCCAGCAGCCCCCCGTCCGGGACTAGCGGCACAGATGCGCAGTATTTT
CASSPPSGTSGTDAQYF
>TRBV1|TRBJ1-5|.|few
TGCACCAGCAGCCAGCACACAGGCACAGATCAGCCCCAGCATTTT
CTSSQHTGTDQPQHF
>TRBV6-4|TRBJ1-1|.|.
TGTGCCAGCAGTGTGAGCATAAACACTGAAGCTTTCTTT
CASSVSINTEAFF
>TRBV7-9|TRBJ2-1|.|.
TGTGCCAGCAGCAAGTCCCTTTCCCGCGATGAGCAGTTCTTC
CASSKSLSRDEQFF
>TRBV30|TRBJ1-2|TRBD1|.
TGTGCCTGGAACTTCCCCGTAATGGACAGGGAGTACGGCTACACCTTC
CAWNFPVMDREYGYTF
>TRBV27|TRBJ2-4|.|.
TGTGCCAGCAGCGACTTAGCCAAAAACATTCAGTACTTC
CASSDLAKNIQYF
>TRBV7-2|TRBJ1-5|.|few
TGTGCCAGCAGCTTACTGGGCCAGCCCCAGCATTTT
CASSLLGQPQHF
>TRBV27|TRBJ2-3|TRBD2|.
TGTGCCAGCAGAATGACTAGCGGGATCCCAGATACGCAGTATTTT
CASRMTSGIPDTQYF
>TRBV19|TRBJ2-7|TRBD1|.
TGTGCCAGTAGTATGTTTCGGGACAGGGCCTACGAGCAGTACTTC
CASSMFRDRAYEQYF
>TRBV5-1|TRBJ1-5|TRBD1|.
TGCGCCAGCAGGACAGGGGCGGATAGCAATCAGCCCCAGCATTTT
CASRTGADSNQPQHF
>TRBV11-3|TRBJ1-1|.|few
TGTGCCAGCAGCTTCGGACAGTTGAACACTGAAGCTTTCTTT
CASSFGQLNTEAFF
>TRBV28|TRBJ1-4|TRBD1|.
TGTGCCAGCAGTTCGGACAGGGGGTACGAAAAACTGTTTTTT
CASSSDRGYEKLFF
>TRBV7-9|TRBJ1-2|TRBD1|.
TGTGCCAGCAGCTTAGGGACAGGGATTTTCTATGGCTACACCTTC
CASSLGTGIFYGYTF
>TRBV7-9|TRBJ2-5|.|few
TGTGCCAGCACCTGGGGAGAAGAGACCCAGTACTTC
CASTWGEETQYF
>TRBV5-4|TRBJ1-4|.|few
TGTGCCAGCAGCTTGGCCGGGACTCTTGAAAAACTGTTTTTT
CASSLAGTLEKLFF
>TRBV5-3|TRBJ1-5|.|few
TGTGCCGGGGGTGCGGGGTGGGGGAGAAGCAATCAGCCCCAGCATTTT
CAGGAGWGRSNQPQHF
>TRBV14|TRBJ2-3|TRBD2|.
TGTGCCAGCAGCCGGGGACTAGCTTCCACAGATACGCAGTATTTT
CASSRGLASTDTQYF
>TRBV4-2|TRBJ2-7|.|many
TGTGCCAGCAGCCAAACGGACTCTTCCTCCTACGAGCAGTACTTC
CASSQTDSSSYEQYF
>TRBV6-6|TRBJ1-5|TRBD1|.
TGTGCCAGCAGTCCGACAGGGTATAGCAATCAGCCCCAGCATTTT
CASSPTGYSNQPQHF
>TRBV19|TRBJ1-5|.|.
TGTGCCAGTAGACCCGGGACAACCTCCCCTTATAGCAATCAGCCCCAGCATTTT
CASRPGTTSPYSNQPQHF
>TRBV29-1|TRBJ1-1|TRBD1|few
TGCAGCGCCAAGGGACAGATGAACACTGAAGCTTTCTTT
CSAKGQMNTEAFF
>TRBV5-1|TRBJ2-5|TRBD1|.
TGCGCCAGCAGCTTACAGGGGGTGTGGGAGACCCAGTACTTC
CASSLQGVWETQYF
>TRBV5-1|TRBJ2-7|TRBD2|few
TGCGCCAGCAGCCGTTACGCGAGCGGGAGCAGTCTGGACGAGCAGTACTTC
CASSRYASGSSLDEQYF
>TRBV5-1|TRBJ2-1|TRBD2|few
TGCGCCAGCAGCTTACTAGCGGGAGGAGCATACAATGAGCAGTTCTTC
CASSLLAGGAYNEQFF
>TRBV25-1|TRBJ2-7|TRBD2|.
TGTGCCAGCAGTGAGGGTCCTAGCGGGGGCTACGAGCAGTACTTC
CASSEGPSGGYEQYF
>TRBV29-1|TRBJ1-5|.|few
TGCAGCGTTGCCCCAGGGTATAATCAGCCCCAGCATTTT
CSVAPGYNQPQHF
>TRBV7-3|TRBJ2-1|TRBD2|few
TGTGCCAGCAGCCCGGGACTAGCGGGCCCGAGCTCCTACAATGAGCAGTTCTTC
CASSPGLAGPSSYNEQFF
>TRBV30|TRBJ1-4|TRBD1|.
TGTGCCTGGAGAGGAGGGGGCGGTGAAAAACTGTTTTTT
CAWRGGGGEKLFF
>TRBV7-6|TRBJ2-1|.|few
TGTGCCAGCAGCTTAGACGTTGGTGAGCAATTCTTC
CASSLDVGEQFF
>TRBV18|TRBJ1-1|.|.
TGTGCCAGCTCACTGAAAGAGGGTGGAGGGACTGAAGCTTTCTTT
CASSLKEGGGTEAFF
>TRBV5-1|TRBJ2-2|.|few
TGCGCCAGCAGCTTGGAATGGGCTAGGGAGCTGTTTTTT
CASSLEWARELFF
>TRBV30|TRBJ1-1|.|few
TGTGCCTGGGGGGGACTTCAGATGAACACTGAAGCTTTCTTT
CAWGGLQMNTEAFF
>TRBV6-6|TRBJ1-1|.|few
TGTGCCAGCCGAGGAAACACTGAAGCTTTCTTT
CASRGNTEAFF